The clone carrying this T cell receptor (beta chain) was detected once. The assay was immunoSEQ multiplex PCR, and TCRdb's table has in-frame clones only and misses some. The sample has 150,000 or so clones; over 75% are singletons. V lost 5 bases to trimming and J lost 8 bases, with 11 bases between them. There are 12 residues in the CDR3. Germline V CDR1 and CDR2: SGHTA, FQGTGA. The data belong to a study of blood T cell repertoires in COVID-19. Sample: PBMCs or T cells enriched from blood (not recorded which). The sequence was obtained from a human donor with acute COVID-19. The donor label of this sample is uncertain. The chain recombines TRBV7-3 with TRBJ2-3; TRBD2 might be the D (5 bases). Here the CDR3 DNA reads TGTGCCAGCAGCCCCAGCGGAGTTACGCAGTATTTT. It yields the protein CASSPSGVTQYF.